This T cell receptor beta chain was recorded in a study of blood T cell repertoires in COVID-19. Some clones are missing from TCRdb's copy, which holds only in-frame ones; the method was immunoSEQ multiplex PCR. The sample lists approximately 240,000 clones; around 86% were seen once. CDR1 and CDR2 from the germline V gene are SGHKS and YYEKEE (reference sequence). The CDR3 spans 15 residues. Losses at the gene ends were 4 bases for V and 0 bases for J; bases not matched to a gene: 6. The V call is TRBV5-5, the J call TRBJ2-5; TRBD1 agrees at 7 bases. Sequenced sample: peripheral blood. This clonotype originated in a woman in her 30s who had recovered from COVID-19. CDR3 protein: CASSPGQQYQETQYF. The CDR3, as DNA: TGTGCCAGCAGCCCGGGACAGCAGTACCAAGAGACCCAGTACTTC.